The 25 T cell receptor beta chains listed next were all sequenced from one sample in a study of T cells after yellow fever vaccination. TCRdb fed the 5' RACE reads into MiXCR, producing one record per CDR3 protein. The sample records 300,000 or so distinct CDR3 sequences, almost 4% being singletons. The specimen comprised PBMCs, sampled 5 days after the yellow fever booster vaccination. The receptors derive from a young man who received the YFV17D yellow fever vaccine.

In this sample, this clonotype turned up a few times. This chain links TRBV29-1 with TRBJ2-3; D is ambiguous. The CDR3 is made up of 14 amino acids. Per germline, CDR1 SQVTM and CDR2 ANQGSEA. Trimming removed 3 bases from V and 1 base from J, with 11 bases in between. The CDR3 loop is CSVDGVRGTDTQYF. In DNA, the CDR3 is TGCAGCGTTGATGGGGTCCGTGGCACAGATACGCAGTATTTT.

This sequence joins TRBV7-2 and TRBJ1-6, with TRBD1 identical over 7 bases. Trimming removed 5 bases from V and 12 bases from J; junction bases left unmatched: 13. Germline CDR1 SGHTA, CDR2 FQGNSA. The CDR3 spans 15 residues. The CDR3 loop reads CASSATTGPGLPLHF. Here the CDR3 DNA reads TGTGCCAGCAGCGCGACGACAGGGCCCGGTCTACCCCTCCACTTT. The whole variable domain, remainder taken from reference TRBV7-2 and TRBJ1-6, is GAGVSQSPSNKVTEKGKDVELRCDPISGHTALYWYRQSLGQGLEFLIYFQGNSAPDKSGLPSDRFSAERTGGSVSTLTIQRTQQEDSAVYLCASSATTGPGLPLHFGNGTRLTVT.

This clonotype has ten or more counts. V usage is TRBV10-3 and J usage is TRBJ2-1; D is uncertain. Germline values: CDR1 ENHRY, CDR2 SYGVKD. The CDR3 covers 11 residues. Trimming removed 6 bases from V and 10 bases from J, with 10 bases in between. The DNA for the CDR3 is TGTGCCATCAGGGAAACCCGGGAGCAGTTCTTC. This translates into CAIRETREQFF.

The sample holds a few counts of this clonotype. The chain employs TRBV20-1 and TRBJ2-7; D might be TRBD1 (5 bases). The V gene's germline CDR1 is DFQATT and CDR2 SNEGSKA (reference sequence). Trimming shortened V by 6 bases and J by 2 bases, and 17 bases separated the two germline ends. The CDR3 spans 14 residues. The CDR3 coding sequence is TGCAGTGCCAGGGCCCCGGACGGAACCTACGAGCAGTACGTC. It codes for CSARAPDGTYEQYV.

The gene calls are TRBV7-6 and TRBJ2-3, with D perhaps TRBD2 (5 bases). The germline gives CDR1 SGHVS, CDR2 FNYEAQ. The CDR3 extends over 13 amino acids. With 8 bases removed from V and 4 bases from J, the gap between germline ends came to 13 bases. This CDR3 is CASGLDAADTQYF. The CDR3 nucleotides are TGTGCCAGCGGACTTGACGCAGCAGATACGCAGTATTTT.

This clonotype was detected ten times or more. The rearrangement uses TRBV5-1 and TRBJ1-1; 7 nucleotides match TRBD1. Unmatched junction bases numbered 4, after V lost 2 bases and J lost 6 bases. This CDR3 has 13 amino acids. The germline V gene has CDR1 SGHRS and CDR2 YFSETQ. The CDR3 protein is CASSLEGAPEAFF. For the CDR3, the DNA is TGCGCCAGCAGCTTAGAGGGGGCCCCTGAAGCTTTCTTT.

The table lists this clonotype with a few counts. The gene calls are TRBV5-1 and TRBJ2-1; D may be TRBD1 (6 bases). V was clipped by 4 bases and J by 2 bases, with 22 bases between them. Germline V gene lookup returns CDR1 SGHRS and CDR2 YFSETQ. CDR3 length: 18 amino acids. The CDR3 loop reads CASSPAVDSGAPYNEQFF. CDR3 in DNA: TGCGCCAGCAGCCCTGCCGTGGACAGTGGAGCTCCCTACAATGAGCAGTTCTTC.

This chain links TRBV7-2 with TRBJ2-4, with D perhaps TRBD1 or TRBD2 (6 bases each). Trimming removed 5 bases from V and 1 base from J, with 18 bases in between. The CDR3 is made up of 17 amino acids. CDR1 is SGHTA and CDR2 is FQGNSA in the germline V gene. This chain's CDR3 is CASSPEKGGAAKNIQYF. CDR3 DNA: TGTGCCAGCAGCCCCGAGAAGGGGGGAGCGGCCAAAAACATTCAGTACTTC.

This clonotype was seen more than once but under ten times. The chain joins TRBV20-1 to TRBJ2-3, with D perhaps being TRBD1 or TRBD2 (5 bases each). The CDR3 is 12 residues long. Germline CDR1 and CDR2: DFQATT and SNEGSKA (reference sequence). V was clipped by 3 bases and J by 9 bases, with 13 bases between them. The CDR3 sequence is CSASSGAVTQYF. The CDR3 region has the DNA TGCAGTGCTAGTTCCGGGGCTGTAACGCAGTATTTT.

This clonotype has just a few counts. The V call is TRBV4-2, the J call TRBJ1-2; unclear D gene. Looked up from germline, CDR1 is LGHNA and CDR2 is YNFKEQ. The ends were cut back, 0 bases at V and 2 bases at J, with 10 bases in the middle. The CDR3 sequence is 15 residues long. CDR3 coding DNA: TGTGCCAGCAGCCAAGATGCGGGCCCGAACTATGGCTACACCTTC. Residues: CASSQDAGPNYGYTF.

This clonotype came up many times. This chain uses TRBV6-5 with TRBJ2-1, with a tentative D call TRBD2 (7 bases). The CDR3 sequence is 15 residues long. Germline V gene lookup returns CDR1 MNHEY and CDR2 SVGAGI. V was shortened by 5 bases and J by 10 bases, with 21 bases between the two germline ends. DNA for the CDR3: TGTGCCAGCAGTGCCTTTGTGGGGGGGCCGTGGGAGCAGTTCTTC. This codes for CASSAFVGGPWEQFF.

This chain links TRBV7-3 with TRBJ2-3; 8 bases line up with TRBD2. V dropped 4 bases and J dropped 4; count of bases not matched to a gene: 4. In germline, CDR1 is SGHTA, CDR2 FQGTGA. The CDR3 loop spans 14 amino acids. The CDR3 is CASSSGTSPDTQYF. The DNA of the CDR3 is TGTGCCAGCAGCTCCGGGACTAGTCCAGATACGCAGTATTTT.

This clonotype was seen many times. This chain uses TRBV7-2 with TRBJ1-1; no clear D gene. V was shortened by 0 bases and J by 2 bases, with 10 bases between the two germline ends. The CDR3 length is 15 residues. From germline, CDR1 is SGHTA and CDR2 FQGNSA. CDR3 sequence reads: CASSLAKTANTEAFF. Written as DNA, the CDR3 is TGTGCCAGCAGCTTAGCGAAAACAGCTAACACTGAAGCTTTCTTT.

This chain uses TRBV20-1 with TRBJ2-3; D tentatively reads TRBD1 or TRBD2 (5 bases each). This CDR3 spans 14 amino acids. Germline V gene lookup returns CDR1 DFQATT and CDR2 SNEGSKA (reference sequence). The ends were cut back, 0 bases at V and 6 bases at J, with 13 bases in the middle. CDR3 bases: TGCAGTGCTAGAGATACGGGGCGCGGGGATACGCAGTATTTT. It specifies CSARDTGRGDTQYF.

The V call is TRBV11-2, the J call TRBJ2-2, with D unresolved. Germline V gene sequence: CDR1 SGHAT, CDR2 FQNNGV. The CDR3 runs 15 residues. The V gene lost 8 bases and the J gene lost 0 bases, with 13 bases spanning the gap. The CDR3 protein is CASPVGPANTGELFF. The DNA for the CDR3 is TGTGCCAGCCCCGTTGGACCTGCGAACACCGGGGAGCTGTTTTTT. Drawing the rest from reference TRBV11-2 and TRBJ2-2, the complete variable domain is EAGVAQSPRYKIIEKRQSVAFWCNPISGHATLYWYQQILGQGPKLLIQFQNNGVVDDSQLPKDRFSAERLKGVDSTLKIQPAKLEDSAVYLCASPVGPANTGELFFGEGSRLTVL.

This clonotype has more than one count but fewer than ten. This chain joins TRBV5-1 and TRBJ2-6; TRBD2 agrees at 8 bases. Germline V CDR1 and CDR2: SGHRS, YFSETQ. The CDR3 runs 18 residues. With V trimmed by 4 bases and J by 3 bases, 12 bases remained unmatched. The CDR3 region is CASSPLTGGTVGANVLTF. CDR3 DNA: TGCGCCAGCAGCCCCTTGACGGGGGGGACGGTTGGGGCCAACGTCCTGACTTTC.

In its sample, this clonotype was seen a few times. The chain joins TRBV7-2 to TRBJ1-5; no clear D gene. Germline-derived CDR1 and CDR2 are SGHTA and FQGNSA. V was clipped by 4 bases and J by 0 bases, with 13 bases between them. The CDR3 has 16 residues. The CDR3 protein is CASSSRLGYSNQPQHF. In nucleotides, the CDR3 is TGTGCCAGCAGCTCCCGACTTGGGTATAGCAATCAGCCCCAGCATTTT.

The rearrangement joins TRBV4-1 to TRBJ2-1, with TRBD1 matching over 9 bases. V shed 4 bases, J shed 7 bases, and the junction held 8 bases outside the gene matches. This CDR3 has 15 amino acids. Germline assignment: CDR1 MGHRA and CDR2 YSYEKL. This CDR3 reads CASSLTGTGLNEQFF. Written as DNA, the CDR3 is TGCGCCAGCAGCCTCACCGGGACAGGGTTAAATGAGCAGTTCTTC.

This clonotype was counted a few times. V is TRBV7-3 and J is TRBJ2-3, with TRBD2 as a possible D gene (5 bases). This CDR3 contains 16 residues. Germline values: CDR1 SGHTA, CDR2 FQGTGA. Trimming removed 1 base at V and 0 bases at J, with 11 bases between. CDR3 DNA sequence: TGTGCCAGCAGCTTAAGTAGCGCCTATAGCACAGATACGCAGTATTTT. It translates to CASSLSSAYSTDTQYF.

This clonotype turned up a few times. The chain links TRBV11-2 to TRBJ2-7; tentative D call: TRBD2 (6 bases). Trimming took 1 base from V and 6 from J, leaving 16 bases between them. The length of the CDR3 is 15 residues. The germline V gene encodes CDR1 SGHAT and CDR2 FQNNGV. The CDR3 DNA is TGTGCCAGCAGCTTAGTCGGAGGCGGGGCGACCGAGCAGTACTTC. Amino acids: CASSLVGGGATEQYF.

The chain joins TRBV6-2 or TRBV6-3 to TRBJ2-1; D unclear. CDR1 and CDR2 from the germline V gene are MNHEY and SVGEGT. The ends were cut back, 6 bases at V and 4 bases at J, with 7 bases in the middle. This CDR3 has 12 amino acids. CDR3 protein: CASSQYYNEQFF. DNA of the CDR3: TGTGCCAGCAGCCAGTATTACAATGAGCAGTTCTTC.

The sample holds a few counts of this clonotype. The chain joins TRBV24-1 to TRBJ2-1; TRBD1 agrees at 10 bases. The V gene's germline CDR1 is KGHDR and CDR2 SFDVKD. This CDR3 has 18 residues. V gave up 6 bases and J gave up 2 bases; unmatched junction bases: 12. For the CDR3, the DNA is TGTGCCACCAGTTCCCGGGACAGGGGCCAAAAAGCCTACAATGAGCAGTTCTTC. This codes for CATSSRDRGQKAYNEQFF.

This clonotype came up a few times. This chain joins TRBV5-1 and TRBJ2-5, with D hard to call. Germline CDR1 and CDR2: SGHRS and YFSETQ. The ends were cut back, 5 bases at V and 4 bases at J, with 15 bases in the middle. The CDR3 totals 14 residues. The CDR3 protein is CASSSDGNRETQYF. In DNA form, the CDR3 reads TGCGCCAGCAGTTCGGACGGCAATAGAGAGACCCAGTACTTC.

In its sample, this clonotype was seen many times. This chain joins TRBV11-1 and TRBJ2-7, with D maybe TRBD1 (6 bases). This CDR3 comprises 14 residues. The germline gives CDR1 SGHAT, CDR2 FQDESV (reference sequence). Between the trimmed V and J ends, which lost 1 base and 3 bases, there was a span of 10 bases. CDR3 sequence reads: CASSLELGHYEQYV. CDR3 coding DNA: TGTGCCAGCAGCTTAGAGTTGGGACACTACGAGCAGTACGTC.

This clonotype showed up just a few times. The chain uses TRBV7-2 and TRBJ1-1; tentative D call: TRBD1 (6 bases). Trimming stripped 2 bases from V and 2 bases from J, with 15 bases between. Germline V gene data show CDR1 as SGHTA and CDR2 as FQGNSA. This CDR3 contains 16 residues. The CDR3 reads CASSLFTGQENTEAFF. DNA for the CDR3: TGTGCCAGCAGCTTATTTACAGGGCAAGAAAACACTGAAGCTTTCTTT.